The table lists the clone carrying this T cell receptor (beta chain) with a count of one. No antigen is known for it. These data come from a study of regulatory and conventional T cells in RAG deficiency. General observations from the study: RAG-deficient patients showed markedly lower Shannon entropy and higher Simpson indices than control T-cell subsets.

Blood CD4+ CD25-low CD127-high conventional T cells supplied the genomic DNA template. This CDR3 spans 14 amino acids. Looked up from germline, CDR1 is SGHKS and CDR2 is YYEKEE (reference sequence). V was shortened by 0 bases and J by 3 bases, with 7 bases between the two germline ends. Profiled with immunoSEQ multiplex PCR; TCRdb holds only in-frame clones, not every one. Here the sample spans 20,000 to 25,000 clones, around 97% being singletons. These data also featured in a second study, about regulatory T cells. Turning to that study: The PCR used 52 TRBV and 13 TRBJ primers. Regulatory T cells showed the strongest V-J pair restriction and V/J gene skewing among patient repertoires.

The V gene is TRBV5-5, the J gene TRBJ1-5; D uncertain. Sequencing input: CD25- CD4+ T cells sorted from blood. The receptor was derived from a human donor in good health. CDR3 residues: CASSLEQNNQPQHF. In nucleotides, the CDR3 is TGTGCCAGCAGCTTGGAACAGAACAATCAGCCCCAGCATTTT.